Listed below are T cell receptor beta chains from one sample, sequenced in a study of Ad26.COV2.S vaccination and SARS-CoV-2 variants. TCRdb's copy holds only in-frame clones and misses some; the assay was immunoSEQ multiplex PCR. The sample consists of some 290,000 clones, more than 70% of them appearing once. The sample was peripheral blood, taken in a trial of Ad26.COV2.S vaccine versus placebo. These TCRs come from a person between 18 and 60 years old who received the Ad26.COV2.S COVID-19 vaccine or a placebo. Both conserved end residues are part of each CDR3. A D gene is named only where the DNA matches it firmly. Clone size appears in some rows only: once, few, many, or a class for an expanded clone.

cdr3_aa: CASSVSRGYDNYGYTF
cdr3_nt: TGTGCCAGCAGCGTCTCCAGGGGCTACGACAACTATGGCTACACCTTC
clone_size: -
v_call: TRBV9
j_call: TRBJ1-2
d_call: -

cdr3_aa: CASSMGDQGIRDNEQFF
cdr3_nt: TGTGCCAGTAGTATGGGGGACCAGGGTATCAGGGACAATGAGCAGTTCTTC
clone_size: -
v_call: TRBV19
j_call: TRBJ2-1
d_call: -

cdr3_aa: CASMGLGNRETQYF
cdr3_nt: TGTGCCAGCATGGGACTGGGGAACAGGGAGACCCAGTACTTC
clone_size: once
v_call: TRBV2
j_call: TRBJ2-5
d_call: -

cdr3_aa: CASSLVGTGENTEAFF
cdr3_nt: TGTGCCAGCAGCTTAGTAGGGACAGGCGAGAACACTGAAGCTTTCTTT
clone_size: -
v_call: TRBV7-2
j_call: TRBJ1-1
d_call: TRBD1

cdr3_aa: CASSLTLFSGTGELFF
cdr3_nt: TGTGCCAGCAGCTTAACGTTGTTTAGTGGGACCGGGGAGCTGTTTTTT
clone_size: -
v_call: TRBV11-3
j_call: TRBJ2-2
d_call: -

cdr3_aa: CASTQGLIYNSPLHF
cdr3_nt: TGTGCCAGCACCCAGGGTTTGATCTATAATTCACCCCTCCACTTT
clone_size: -
v_call: TRBV2
j_call: TRBJ1-6
d_call: -

cdr3_aa: CASSARVATYGYTF
cdr3_nt: TGTGCCAGCAGCGCACGGGTCGCTACCTATGGCTACACCTTC
clone_size: -
v_call: TRBV2
j_call: TRBJ1-2
d_call: -

cdr3_aa: CASSPPGQDHYEQYF
cdr3_nt: TGTGCCAGCTCACCACCGGGACAAGACCACTACGAGCAGTACTTC
clone_size: -
v_call: TRBV18
j_call: TRBJ2-7
d_call: -

cdr3_aa: CASSLGGGPYEQYF
cdr3_nt: TGTGCCAGCAGCTTAGGTGGGGGGCCCTACGAGCAGTACTTC
clone_size: -
v_call: TRBV7-9
j_call: TRBJ2-7
d_call: -

cdr3_aa: CASSRGTDYGYTF
cdr3_nt: TGTGCCAGCAGCCGCGGGACAGACTATGGCTACACCTTC
clone_size: -
v_call: TRBV7-2
j_call: TRBJ1-2
d_call: TRBD1

cdr3_aa: CASSLQRGGLNTGELFF
cdr3_nt: TGTGCCAGCAGCTTACAGCGGGGGGGACTCAACACCGGGGAGCTGTTTTTT
clone_size: -
v_call: TRBV7-2
j_call: TRBJ2-2
d_call: TRBD2

cdr3_aa: CASSLWLGGETQYF
cdr3_nt: TGTGCCAGCAGCTTATGGCTGGGAGGGGAGACCCAGTACTTC
clone_size: -
v_call: TRBV13
j_call: TRBJ2-5
d_call: TRBD2

cdr3_aa: CASSRSSGNTIYF
cdr3_nt: TGTGCCAGCAGTCGAAGCTCTGGAAACACCATATATTTT
clone_size: -
v_call: TRBV6-5
j_call: TRBJ1-3
d_call: -

cdr3_aa: CASRGLQEMNTEAFF
cdr3_nt: TGTGCCAGTAGGGGGCTACAGGAAATGAACACTGAAGCTTTCTTT
clone_size: -
v_call: TRBV19
j_call: TRBJ1-1
d_call: -

cdr3_aa: CASRLSSYEQYF
cdr3_nt: TGTGCCAGCAGACTGAGCTCCTACGAGCAGTACTTC
clone_size: -
v_call: TRBV3-1/TRBV3-2
j_call: TRBJ2-7
d_call: -

cdr3_aa: CASSLRGGMSSYNSPLHF
cdr3_nt: TGTGCCAGCAGTCTTAGGGGCGGCATGAGCTCCTATAATTCACCCCTCCACTTT
clone_size: -
v_call: TRBV2
j_call: TRBJ1-6
d_call: -

cdr3_aa: CATPRELGPWGYTF
cdr3_nt: TGTGCCACGCCCAGGGAATTAGGCCCATGGGGCTACACCTTC
clone_size: -
v_call: TRBV19
j_call: TRBJ1-2
d_call: -

cdr3_aa: CASRRTGEKLFF
cdr3_nt: TGTGCCAGCAGGAGGACAGGGGAGAAACTGTTTTTT
clone_size: -
v_call: TRBV6-5
j_call: TRBJ1-4
d_call: TRBD1

cdr3_aa: CASSEFDRGIHNEQFF
cdr3_nt: TGCGCCAGCAGTGAGTTTGACAGGGGGATCCACAATGAGCAGTTCTTC
clone_size: -
v_call: TRBV10-1
j_call: TRBJ2-1
d_call: TRBD1

cdr3_aa: CASSVRGGETQYF
cdr3_nt: TGTGCCAGCAGTGTCAGGGGCGGAGAGACCCAGTACTTC
clone_size: -
v_call: TRBV28
j_call: TRBJ2-5
d_call: -

cdr3_aa: CASGEGGPFVQYF
cdr3_nt: TGCGCCAGCGGTGAGGGGGGCCCTTTTGTGCAGTACTTC
clone_size: -
v_call: TRBV5-1
j_call: TRBJ2-7
d_call: -

cdr3_aa: CASSEFGGGGNTIYF
cdr3_nt: TGTGCCAGCAGTGAATTCGGGGGGGGCGGAAACACCATATATTTT
clone_size: many
v_call: TRBV6-1
j_call: TRBJ1-3
d_call: -

cdr3_aa: CASSLRHRGRTYEQYF
cdr3_nt: TGTGCCAGCAGCTTACGACACAGGGGGCGTACCTACGAGCAGTACTTC
clone_size: -
v_call: TRBV7-2
j_call: TRBJ2-7
d_call: TRBD1

cdr3_aa: CASSLGSRAMNTEAFF
cdr3_nt: TGTGCCAGCAGCTTAGGCTCCCGTGCCATGAACACTGAAGCTTTCTTT
clone_size: -
v_call: TRBV11-2
j_call: TRBJ1-1
d_call: -

cdr3_aa: CASSLQGQGADTQYF
cdr3_nt: TGTGCCAGCAGCCTCCAGGGACAGGGGGCTGATACGCAGTATTTT
clone_size: -
v_call: TRBV7-9
j_call: TRBJ2-3
d_call: TRBD1

cdr3_aa: CAWRSAGGNTIYF
cdr3_nt: TGTGCCTGGAGGTCGGCAGGGGGAAACACCATATATTTT
clone_size: -
v_call: TRBV30
j_call: TRBJ1-3
d_call: -

cdr3_aa: CASSSLLDRNDQPQHF
cdr3_nt: TGTGCCAGCAGCTCGCTGCTGGACAGGAACGATCAGCCCCAGCATTTT
clone_size: -
v_call: TRBV7-8
j_call: TRBJ1-5
d_call: TRBD1

cdr3_aa: CASSLAGTAVGYGGYTF
cdr3_nt: TGTGCCAGCAGCTTAGCCGGGACGGCGGTTGGGTATGGGGGCTACACCTTC
clone_size: -
v_call: TRBV11-2
j_call: TRBJ1-2
d_call: -

cdr3_aa: CATISSRMNTEAFF
cdr3_nt: TGTGCCACCATCTCGTCCCGCATGAACACTGAAGCTTTCTTT
clone_size: -
v_call: TRBV19
j_call: TRBJ1-1
d_call: -

cdr3_aa: CASSPFNRGSYEQYF
cdr3_nt: TGTGCCAGCAGCCCGTTCAACAGGGGCTCCTACGAGCAGTACTTC
clone_size: -
v_call: TRBV5-6
j_call: TRBJ2-7
d_call: TRBD1

cdr3_aa: CASSIARGAGYGYTF
cdr3_nt: TGTGCCAGTAGTATAGCGAGGGGCGCTGGCTATGGCTACACCTTC
clone_size: -
v_call: TRBV19
j_call: TRBJ1-2
d_call: -

cdr3_aa: CASSPGVGGYTF
cdr3_nt: TGTGCCAGCAGTCCTGGGGTGGGTGGCTACACCTTC
clone_size: -
v_call: TRBV12-3/TRBV12-4
j_call: TRBJ1-2
d_call: -

cdr3_aa: CASSFGTGGQPQHF
cdr3_nt: TGTGCCAGCAGCTTCGGGACAGGGGGACAGCCCCAGCATTTT
clone_size: -
v_call: TRBV6-2/TRBV6-3
j_call: TRBJ1-5
d_call: TRBD1

cdr3_aa: CASSQRGGMAFF
cdr3_nt: TGTGCCAGCAGCCAACGGGGGGGTATGGCTTTCTTT
clone_size: -
v_call: TRBV11-2
j_call: TRBJ1-1
d_call: -

cdr3_aa: CASSRLGLAGWSEQYF
cdr3_nt: TGCGCCAGCAGCCGACTGGGACTAGCGGGGTGGTCCGAGCAGTACTTC
clone_size: -
v_call: TRBV4-1
j_call: TRBJ2-7
d_call: TRBD2

cdr3_aa: CASSSQLAGDQETQYF
cdr3_nt: TGTGCCAGCAGCTCCCAACTAGCGGGGGATCAAGAGACCCAGTACTTC
clone_size: -
v_call: TRBV21-1
j_call: TRBJ2-5
d_call: -

cdr3_aa: CASSLVGGSGTEAFF
cdr3_nt: TGTGCCAGCAGCTTAGTAGGGGGCTCTGGGACTGAAGCTTTCTTT
clone_size: -
v_call: TRBV7-2
j_call: TRBJ1-1
d_call: TRBD1

cdr3_aa: CASREVSLHF
cdr3_nt: TGCGCCAGCAGAGAGGTAAGCCTCCACTTT
clone_size: few
v_call: TRBV10-1
j_call: TRBJ1-6
d_call: -

cdr3_aa: CASSIETGAYEQYF
cdr3_nt: TGCGCCAGCAGCATCGAAACAGGGGCCTACGAGCAGTACTTC
clone_size: -
v_call: TRBV5-1
j_call: TRBJ2-7
d_call: TRBD1

cdr3_aa: CASSPKPVQGGYTF
cdr3_nt: TGTGCCAGCAGCCCTAAGCCGGTACAGGGTGGCTACACCTTC
clone_size: -
v_call: TRBV3-1/TRBV3-2
j_call: TRBJ1-2
d_call: -

cdr3_aa: CASSPAHSYEQYF
cdr3_nt: TGTGCCAGCAGCCCAGCCCACTCCTACGAGCAGTACTTC
clone_size: few
v_call: TRBV7-8
j_call: TRBJ2-7
d_call: -

cdr3_aa: CASSLAPGTSLDNEQFF
cdr3_nt: TGTGCCAGCAGCTTAGCCCCCGGGACTAGTCTCGACAATGAGCAGTTCTTC
clone_size: -
v_call: TRBV11-2
j_call: TRBJ2-1
d_call: TRBD2

cdr3_aa: CASSQEFHKAVGEKLFF
cdr3_nt: TGCGCCAGCAGCCAAGAGTTCCATAAGGCCGTGGGTGAAAAACTGTTTTTT
clone_size: -
v_call: TRBV4-1
j_call: TRBJ1-4
d_call: -

cdr3_aa: CASSLNRGQVEKLFF
cdr3_nt: TGTGCCAGCAGCTTAAACAGGGGGCAGGTTGAAAAACTGTTTTTT
clone_size: -
v_call: TRBV7-2
j_call: TRBJ1-4
d_call: TRBD1

cdr3_aa: CATSKDRASSYEQYF
cdr3_nt: TGTGCCACCAGCAAGGACAGGGCCAGTTCCTACGAGCAGTACTTC
clone_size: -
v_call: TRBV15
j_call: TRBJ2-7
d_call: TRBD1

cdr3_aa: CASSVQGGDQPQHF
cdr3_nt: TGTGCCAGCAGCGTTCAGGGGGGGGATCAGCCCCAGCATTTT
clone_size: -
v_call: TRBV9
j_call: TRBJ1-5
d_call: TRBD1

cdr3_aa: CASSQGTVRGQPQHF
cdr3_nt: TGCGCCAGCAGCCAAGGCACGGTTCGTGGTCAGCCCCAGCATTTT
clone_size: -
v_call: TRBV4-1
j_call: TRBJ1-5
d_call: -

cdr3_aa: CASSIGGTTTYEQYF
cdr3_nt: TGTGCCAGTAGTATTGGCGGGACAACCACCTACGAGCAGTACTTC
clone_size: -
v_call: TRBV19
j_call: TRBJ2-7
d_call: -

cdr3_aa: CASSMDRGTYNEQFF
cdr3_nt: TGTGCCAGCAGCATGGACAGGGGTACCTACAATGAGCAGTTCTTC
clone_size: -
v_call: TRBV5-4
j_call: TRBJ2-1
d_call: TRBD1

cdr3_aa: CASSQGYNEQFF
cdr3_nt: TGTGCCAGCAGCCAAGGGTACAATGAGCAGTTCTTC
clone_size: few
v_call: TRBV12-3/TRBV12-4
j_call: TRBJ2-1
d_call: -

cdr3_aa: CASNRVGGSNQPQHF
cdr3_nt: TGTGCCAGTAACAGGGTGGGGGGGAGCAATCAGCCCCAGCATTTT
clone_size: -
v_call: TRBV19
j_call: TRBJ1-5
d_call: -

cdr3_aa: CASSPRTSGGRPYEQYF
cdr3_nt: TGTGCCAGCTCACCGAGGACTAGCGGGGGCCGTCCCTACGAGCAGTACTTC
clone_size: -
v_call: TRBV18
j_call: TRBJ2-7
d_call: TRBD2

cdr3_aa: CASSHKTGTETF
cdr3_nt: TGTGCCAGCAGCCATAAGACCGGGACAGAGACTTTT
clone_size: -
v_call: TRBV3-1/TRBV3-2
j_call: TRBJ1-6
d_call: TRBD1